This TCR beta chain was sequenced during a study of cytomegalovirus exposure and HLA in healthy donors. Turning to the study itself: Early release data held 75 million to 100 million unique TCRs from HLA-typed donors.

V lost 1 base to trimming and J lost 5 bases, with 12 bases between them. There are 14 residues in the CDR3. Germline V gene data show CDR1 as MNHEY and CDR2 as SVGAGI. Vbeta (60) and Jbeta (13) primers were used in the PCR. Sequencing was performed with immunoSEQ multiplex PCR; in TCRdb, only in-frame clones are kept and a portion is missing. Of more than 85,000 clones in the sample, more than 75% were seen once. Turning to this clone: Its specificity is not known.

The study's findings and limits: An analysis was carried out later, and it reportedly showed fewer N-insertions in an Asian-associated ancestry cluster than the roughly 670-donor mean. Confirmation was obtained in vitro that a few CMV-associated chains are specific for CMV antigens.

Sequenced: PBMCs. The clonotype originates from a woman aged 45 to 65 in good health and CMV-seropositive. The genes are TRBV6-5 and TRBJ2-7, with a tentative D call TRBD1 (6 bases). The CDR3 DNA follows: TGTGCCAGCAGTTACTGGCAGGGGTCTGACGAGCAGTACTTC. Its protein is CASSYWQGSDEQYF.